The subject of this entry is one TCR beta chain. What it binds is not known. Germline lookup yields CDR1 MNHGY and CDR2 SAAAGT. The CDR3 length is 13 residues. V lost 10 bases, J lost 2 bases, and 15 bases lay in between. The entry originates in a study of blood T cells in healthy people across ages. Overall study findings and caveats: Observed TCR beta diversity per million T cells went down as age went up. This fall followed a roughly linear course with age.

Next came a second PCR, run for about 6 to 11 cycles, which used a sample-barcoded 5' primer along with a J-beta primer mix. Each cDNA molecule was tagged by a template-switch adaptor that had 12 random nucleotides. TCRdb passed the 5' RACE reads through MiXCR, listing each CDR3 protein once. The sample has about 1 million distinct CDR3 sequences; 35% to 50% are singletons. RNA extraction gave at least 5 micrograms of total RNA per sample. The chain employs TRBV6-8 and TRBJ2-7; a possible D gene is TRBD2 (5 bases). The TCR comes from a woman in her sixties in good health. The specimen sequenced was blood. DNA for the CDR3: TGTGCCAACAATAGAGGACTCGCCTACGAGCAGTACTTC. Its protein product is CANNRGLAYEQYF.